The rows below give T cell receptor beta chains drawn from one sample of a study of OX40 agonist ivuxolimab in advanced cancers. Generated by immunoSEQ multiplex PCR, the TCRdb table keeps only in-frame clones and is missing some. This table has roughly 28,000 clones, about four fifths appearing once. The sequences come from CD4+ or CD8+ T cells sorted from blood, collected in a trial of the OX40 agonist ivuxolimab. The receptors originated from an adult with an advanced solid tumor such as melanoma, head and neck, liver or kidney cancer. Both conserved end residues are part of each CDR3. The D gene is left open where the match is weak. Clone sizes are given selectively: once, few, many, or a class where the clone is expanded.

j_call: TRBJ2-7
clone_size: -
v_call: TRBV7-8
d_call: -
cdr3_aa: CASSPAGVRYEQYF
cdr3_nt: TGTGCCAGCAGCCCCGCCGGGGTAAGGTACGAGCAGTACTTC

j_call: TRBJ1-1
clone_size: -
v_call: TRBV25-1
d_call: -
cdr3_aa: CASSELQGPGEAFF
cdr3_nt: TGTGCCAGCAGTGAATTGCAGGGGCCGGGTGAAGCTTTCTTT

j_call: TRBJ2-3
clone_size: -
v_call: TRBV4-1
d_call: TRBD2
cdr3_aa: CASSRAGGSTDTQYF
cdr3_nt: TGCGCCAGCAGCCGGGCGGGGGGTAGCACAGATACGCAGTATTTT

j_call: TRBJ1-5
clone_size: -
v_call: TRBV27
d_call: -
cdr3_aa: CASSSAAYSNQPQHF
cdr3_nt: TGTGCCAGCAGTTCGGCAGCTTATAGCAATCAGCCCCAGCATTTT

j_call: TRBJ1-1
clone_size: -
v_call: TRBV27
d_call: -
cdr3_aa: CASSPAGGTEAFF
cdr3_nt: TGTGCCAGCAGCCCGGCGGGTGGCACTGAAGCTTTCTTT

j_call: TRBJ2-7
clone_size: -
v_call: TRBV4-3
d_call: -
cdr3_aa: CASSPWDGYEQYF
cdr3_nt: TGCGCCAGCAGCCCCTGGGATGGCTACGAGCAGTACTTC

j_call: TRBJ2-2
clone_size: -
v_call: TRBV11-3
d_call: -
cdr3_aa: CASSGGHYANTGELFF
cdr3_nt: TGTGCCAGCAGCGGGGGCCACTACGCGAACACCGGGGAGCTGTTTTTT

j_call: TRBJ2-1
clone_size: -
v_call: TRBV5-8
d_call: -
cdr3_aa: CASSLSLHYNEQFF
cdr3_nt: TGTGCCAGCAGCTTGAGCCTCCACTACAATGAGCAGTTCTTC

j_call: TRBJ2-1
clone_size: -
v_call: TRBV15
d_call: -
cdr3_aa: CATSKTYNEQFF
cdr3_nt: TGTGCCACCAGCAAAACGTACAATGAGCAGTTCTTC

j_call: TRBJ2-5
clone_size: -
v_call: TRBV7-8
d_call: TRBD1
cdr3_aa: CASSLDGTGQETQYF
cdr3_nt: TGTGCCAGCAGCTTAGATGGGACAGGACAAGAGACCCAGTACTTC

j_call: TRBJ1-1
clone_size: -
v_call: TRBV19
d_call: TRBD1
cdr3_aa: CASSIGQGETEAFF
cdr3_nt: TGTGCCAGTAGTATTGGTCAGGGGGAGACTGAAGCTTTCTTT

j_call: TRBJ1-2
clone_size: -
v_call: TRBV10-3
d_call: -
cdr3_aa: CAISEGGPSYGYTF
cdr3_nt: TGTGCCATCAGTGAAGGGGGGCCGAGCTATGGCTACACCTTC

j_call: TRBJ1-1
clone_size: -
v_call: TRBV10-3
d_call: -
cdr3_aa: CANGDTEAFF
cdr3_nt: TGTGCGAACGGCGACACTGAAGCTTTCTTT

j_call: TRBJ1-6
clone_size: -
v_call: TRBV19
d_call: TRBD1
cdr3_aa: CASSSGTDNSPLHF
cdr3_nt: TGTGCCAGTAGCTCCGGGACAGATAATTCACCCCTCCACTTT

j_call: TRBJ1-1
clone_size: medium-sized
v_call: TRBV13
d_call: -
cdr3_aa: CASSADNRNTEAFF
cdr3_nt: TGTGCCAGCAGCGCCGACAACCGGAACACTGAAGCTTTCTTT

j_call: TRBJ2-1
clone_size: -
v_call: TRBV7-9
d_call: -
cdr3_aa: CASSLAGFDEQFF
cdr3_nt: TGTGCCAGCAGCTTGGCCGGGTTCGATGAGCAGTTCTTC

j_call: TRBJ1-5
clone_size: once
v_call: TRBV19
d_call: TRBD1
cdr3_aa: CASSIGSGQIPNQPQHF
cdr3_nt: TGTGCCAGTAGTATAGGGTCGGGACAGATTCCGAATCAGCCCCAGCATTTT

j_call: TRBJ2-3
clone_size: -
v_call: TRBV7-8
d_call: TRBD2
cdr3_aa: CASSFLGLAGGLTDTQYF
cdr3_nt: TGTGCCAGCAGCTTCCTGGGACTAGCGGGGGGGCTTACAGATACGCAGTATTTT

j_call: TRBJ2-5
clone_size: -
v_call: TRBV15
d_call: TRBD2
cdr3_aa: CATSRMSGGALETQYF
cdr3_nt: TGTGCCACCAGCAGGATGTCGGGGGGGGCGTTGGAGACCCAGTACTTC

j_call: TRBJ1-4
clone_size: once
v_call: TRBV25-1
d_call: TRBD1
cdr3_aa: CASSEPGTALPTNEKLFF
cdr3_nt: TGTGCCAGCAGTGAACCCGGGACAGCTCTTCCAACTAATGAAAAACTGTTTTTT

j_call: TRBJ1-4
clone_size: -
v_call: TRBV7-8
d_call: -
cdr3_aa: CASSLAGTTTNEKLFF
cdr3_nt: TGTGCCAGCAGCTTGGCGGGGACAACAACTAATGAAAAACTGTTTTTT

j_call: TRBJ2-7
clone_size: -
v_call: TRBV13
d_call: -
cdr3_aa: CASSTHYEQYF
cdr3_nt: TGTGCCAGCAGCACCCACTACGAGCAGTACTTC

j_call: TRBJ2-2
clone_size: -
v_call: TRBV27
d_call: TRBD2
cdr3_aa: CATAAGGGELFF
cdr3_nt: TGTGCCACCGCAGCGGGGGGCGGGGAGCTGTTTTTT

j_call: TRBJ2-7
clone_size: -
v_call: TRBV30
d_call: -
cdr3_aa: CAWSVGSYEQYF
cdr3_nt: TGTGCCTGGAGTGTAGGCAGCTACGAGCAGTACTTC

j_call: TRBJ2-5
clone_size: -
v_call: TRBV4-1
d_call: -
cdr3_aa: CASRVSVGDLQETQYF
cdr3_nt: TGCGCCAGCAGGGTATCGGTAGGGGATCTCCAAGAGACCCAGTACTTC

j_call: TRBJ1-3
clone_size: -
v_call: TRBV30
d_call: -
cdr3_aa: CAWSTSLSGNTIYF
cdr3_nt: TGTGCCTGGAGTACCAGCCTCTCTGGAAACACCATATATTTT

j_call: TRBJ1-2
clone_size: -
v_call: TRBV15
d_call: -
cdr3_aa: CATSRDVEQGGYGYTF
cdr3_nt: TGTGCCACCAGCAGAGATGTGGAACAGGGAGGGTATGGCTACACCTTC

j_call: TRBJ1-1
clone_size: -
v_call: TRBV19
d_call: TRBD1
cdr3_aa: CASSILFGTGVHTEAFF
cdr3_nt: TGTGCCAGTAGTATATTGTTTGGGACAGGGGTTCACACTGAAGCTTTCTTT

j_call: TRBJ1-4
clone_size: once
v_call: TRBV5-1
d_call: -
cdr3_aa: CASSPGRATNEKLFF
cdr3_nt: TGCGCCAGCAGCCCCGGACGCGCAACTAATGAAAAACTGTTTTTT

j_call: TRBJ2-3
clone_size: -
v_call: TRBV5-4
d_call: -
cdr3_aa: CASSFSRLGGDTQYF
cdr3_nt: TGTGCCAGCAGCTTCTCCCGACTAGGGGGAGATACGCAGTATTTT

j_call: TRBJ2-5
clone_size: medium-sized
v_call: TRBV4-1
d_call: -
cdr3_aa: CASSHRTGSGETQYF
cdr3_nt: TGCGCCAGCAGCCACCGAACAGGGAGCGGAGAGACCCAGTACTTC

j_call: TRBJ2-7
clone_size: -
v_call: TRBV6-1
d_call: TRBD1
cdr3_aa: CASSASGTDISYEQYF
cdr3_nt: TGTGCCAGCAGTGCGTCCGGGACAGACATCTCCTACGAGCAGTACTTC

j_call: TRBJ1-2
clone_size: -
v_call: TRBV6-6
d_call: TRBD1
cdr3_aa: CASSYPTGNLNGYTF
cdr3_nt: TGTGCCAGCAGTTACCCGACAGGGAATCTTAATGGCTACACCTTC

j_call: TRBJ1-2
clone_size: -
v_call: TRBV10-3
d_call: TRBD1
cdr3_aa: CAISESGDSYGYTF
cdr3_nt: TGTGCCATCAGTGAGTCGGGGGACAGCTATGGCTACACCTTC

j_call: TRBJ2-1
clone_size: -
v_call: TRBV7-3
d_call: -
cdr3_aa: CASSIGADTVEQFF
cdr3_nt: TGTGCCAGCAGCATCGGGGCCGACACCGTAGAGCAGTTCTTC

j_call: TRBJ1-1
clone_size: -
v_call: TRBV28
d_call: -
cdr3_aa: CASSSSGTTFF
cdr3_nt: TGTGCCAGCAGTTCCTCCGGGACAACTTTCTTT

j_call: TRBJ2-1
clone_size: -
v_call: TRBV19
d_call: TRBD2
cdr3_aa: CASSILSGGANEQFF
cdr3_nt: TGTGCCAGTAGTATTTTAAGCGGGGGGGCGAATGAGCAGTTCTTC

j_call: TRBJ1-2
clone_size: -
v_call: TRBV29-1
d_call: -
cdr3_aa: CSAVTGTYGYTF
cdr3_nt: TGCAGCGCCGTAACAGGGACATATGGCTACACCTTC

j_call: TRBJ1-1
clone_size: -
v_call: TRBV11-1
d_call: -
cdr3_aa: CASSLATANTEAFF
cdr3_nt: TGTGCCAGCAGCTTAGCAACCGCGAACACTGAAGCTTTCTTT

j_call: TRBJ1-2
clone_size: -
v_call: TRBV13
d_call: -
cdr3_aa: CASSSRLGGAFGYTF
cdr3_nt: TGTGCCAGCAGCTCCCGGTTGGGGGGCGCTTTTGGCTACACCTTC

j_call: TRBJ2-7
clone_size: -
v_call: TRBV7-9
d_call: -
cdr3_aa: CASSLEGLGEQYF
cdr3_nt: TGTGCCAGCAGCTTAGAGGGGTTGGGGGAGCAGTACTTC

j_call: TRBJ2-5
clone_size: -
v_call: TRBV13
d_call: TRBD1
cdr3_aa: CASSLGTGASETQYF
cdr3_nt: TGTGCCAGCAGCTTAGGGACAGGGGCCAGCGAGACCCAGTACTTC

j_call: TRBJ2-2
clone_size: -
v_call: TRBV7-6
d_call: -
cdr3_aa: CASSLARTDTGELFF
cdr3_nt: TGTGCCAGCAGCTTAGCGCGGACGGACACCGGGGAGCTGTTTTTT

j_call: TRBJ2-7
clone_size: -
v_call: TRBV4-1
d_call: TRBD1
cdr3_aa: CASSQRDRDGFYEQYF
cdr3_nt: TGCGCCAGCAGCCAACGTGACAGGGACGGCTTCTACGAGCAGTACTTC

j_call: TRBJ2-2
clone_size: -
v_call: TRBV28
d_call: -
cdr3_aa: CASSSLWVTGELFF
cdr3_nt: TGTGCCAGCAGTTCTCTTTGGGTCACCGGGGAGCTGTTTTTT

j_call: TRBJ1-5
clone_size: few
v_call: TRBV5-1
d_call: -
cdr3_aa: CASSLGPYSNQPQHF
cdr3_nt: TGCGCCAGCAGCTTGGGACCCTATAGCAATCAGCCCCAGCATTTT

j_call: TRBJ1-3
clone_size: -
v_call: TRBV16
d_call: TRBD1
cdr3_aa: CASSLDRSSGNTIYF
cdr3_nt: TGTGCCAGCAGCCTGGACAGGAGCTCTGGAAACACCATATATTTT

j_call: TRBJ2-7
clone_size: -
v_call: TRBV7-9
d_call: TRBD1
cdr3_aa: CASSPDRLTYEQYF
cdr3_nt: TGTGCCAGCAGCCCGGACAGGTTGACCTACGAGCAGTACTTC

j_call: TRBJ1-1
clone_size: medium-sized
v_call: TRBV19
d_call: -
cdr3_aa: CASISRVYDSEAFF
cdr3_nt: TGTGCCAGTATATCCCGGGTCTACGACTCTGAAGCTTTCTTT

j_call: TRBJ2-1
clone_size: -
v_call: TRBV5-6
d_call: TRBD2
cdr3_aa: CASSPGLAANNEQFF
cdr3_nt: TGTGCCAGCAGCCCCGGACTAGCGGCCAACAATGAGCAGTTCTTC

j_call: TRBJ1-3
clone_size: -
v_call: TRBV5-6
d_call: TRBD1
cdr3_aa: CASSPPGTGLLLGNTIYF
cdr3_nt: TGTGCCAGCAGCCCGCCCGGGACAGGGCTTTTATTAGGAAACACCATATATTTT

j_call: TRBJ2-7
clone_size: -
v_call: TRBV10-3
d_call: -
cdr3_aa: CAISPGNSYEQYF
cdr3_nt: TGTGCCATCAGCCCCGGAAACTCCTACGAGCAGTACTTC

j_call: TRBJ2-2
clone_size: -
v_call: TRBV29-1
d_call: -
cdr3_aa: CSVYEDTGELFF
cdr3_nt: TGCAGCGTCTACGAGGACACCGGGGAGCTGTTTTTT

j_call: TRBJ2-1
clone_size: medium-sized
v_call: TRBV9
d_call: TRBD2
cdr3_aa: CASSATSGLATYNEQFF
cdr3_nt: TGTGCCAGCAGCGCCACCTCGGGACTAGCGACATACAATGAGCAGTTCTTC

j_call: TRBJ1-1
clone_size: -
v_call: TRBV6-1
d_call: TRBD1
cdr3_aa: CASSLTGEGTEAFF
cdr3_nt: TGTGCCAGCAGTTTAACAGGGGAGGGCACTGAAGCTTTCTTT